A single sample gave rise to the 2 T cell receptor beta chains below, sequenced in a study of PD-L1 blockade in urothelial cancer. Only in-frame clones appear in the TCRdb table, and some are missing; sequencing was by immunoSEQ multiplex PCR. In the table there are roughly 46,000 clones, 70% to 90% of which are singletons. Time point defined: peripheral blood 6 weeks after treatment start. Sequenced here: PBMCs, sampled around atezolizumab (anti-PD-L1) treatment. These receptors all come from a man in his forties or fifties with urothelial cancer.

This clone was counted a single time. CDR3 in amino acids: CASSVGTAQETQYF. CDR3 coding DNA: TGTGCCAGCAGCGTAGGGACAGCTCAAGAGACCCAGTACTTC. The chain links TRBV9 to TRBJ2-5, with D possibly matching TRBD1 (6 bases). Germline V gives CDR1 SGDLS, CDR2 YYNGEE. This CDR3 spans 14 amino acids. The V end lost 0 bases, the J end lost 2 bases, and 8 bases lay between the germline ends. Complete variable domain (other parts from reference TRBV9 and TRBJ2-5): DSGVTQTPKHLITATGQRVTLRCSPRSGDLSVYWYQQSLDQGLQFLIQYYNGEERAKGNILERFSAQQFPDLHSELNLSSLELGDSALYFCASSVGTAQETQYFGPGTRLLVL.

The rearrangement uses TRBV6-1 and TRBJ2-7, with a weak D call TRBD1 (6 bases). CDR3 length equals 15 residues. CDR1 and CDR2 from the germline V gene are MNHNS and SASEGT. V was pared by 1 base and J by 0 bases, with 10 bases between. The CDR3 DNA reads TGTGCCAGCAGTGAAGGGACAGCCTCCTCCTACGAGCAGTACTTC. Its protein is CASSEGTASSYEQYF.